This T cell receptor beta chain was captured in a study of blood T cell repertoires in COVID-19 (dated by TCRdb to about 2020). Context from the whole study: Samples from collaborators originated in the United States, Italy and Spain and spanned both the acute and convalescent phases of COVID-19. The repertoires were made available in a free public database intended to serve as a resource for research on the immune response to SARS-CoV-2. Samples came from the ongoing ImmuneRACE study (first 160 participants) plus 1,254 subjects from 6 global collaborators. The material from the prospective study consisted of cDNA or gDNA derived from T cells, B-cell-depleted T cells, or PBMCs. Nearly every sample came with metadata listing a de-identified subject ID, COVID-19 status, age in years and sex. The dataset comprised deeply sampled blood TCRbeta repertoires from subjects exposed to, actively infected with, or recovered from COVID-19. Where available, HLA class I and class II types were obtained from metadata supplied by the sample provider rather than from assay-based typing.

As concerns this clone: Its antigen is currently not known. No base quality values were provided; no much bigger clone lies one nucleotide off.

Collaborating institutions collected whole blood in K2EDTA tubes following their own protocols. For TCRbeta analysis, collaborator samples were shipped as frozen whole blood, as isolated PBMCs, or as DNA extracted from either sample type. TCRbeta CDR3 regions were amplified from genomic DNA by means of the immunoSEQ Assay, a bias-controlled multiplex PCR. The paper's processing steps were these. The number of nucleated cells in each sample was estimated from the amplification of reference gene primers within the assay. Sequence reads were collapsed and filtered to measure the absolute abundance of every unique TCRbeta CDR3 rearrangement. Productive Simpson clonality was computed per sample as the square root of Simpson's diversity index over productive rearrangements. TCRdb re-hosts the immuneACCESS table, in-frame sequences only. Its copies lack some clones; in the studies checked, an unresolved V gene accounts for under half of them, and the cause for the rest is not known. The V and J calls and the clone size are those of that table, but D and trimming were determined from the DNA. The sample table holds about 110,000 clones, of which more than 75% were seen once. The ten largest clones capture 3% to 4% of the sample.

Including cysteine and phenylalanine, the CDR3 has 15 amino acids. Kept here is only the CDR3 DNA, which spans 45 bases and is read in frame from base 1. V gives up 3 bases and J gives up 0 bases, and the segment between their germline ends measures 9 bases. The germline V gene (reference sequence) gives CDR1 as DFQATT and CDR2 as SNEGSKA. Summary of the overall study and its limitations: The amount of clinical and demographic metadata varied by source and participant and was provided uncurated.

The sequenced sample consisted of peripheral blood. The rearranged chain carries TRBV20-1 and TRBJ2-6, with TRBD1 as a weak D call on 5 bases. The sequence was obtained from a woman aged 50 to 60 with acute or convalescent COVID-19. The nucleotide sequence is given as TGCAGTGCTAGTGGACAATACTCTGGGGCCAACGTCCTGACTTTC. The translation is CSASGQYSGANVLTF.